One sample yielded the 29 T cell receptor beta chains listed below, sequenced in a study of T cell clones after liver transplantation (dated by TCRdb to 2018 to 2020). Library preparation used the immunoSEQ multiplex PCR assay. What TCRdb holds here is the immuneACCESS table cut down to in-frame rearrangements. Part of the clones is not present; checked against another copy, under half of the missing clones reflect an unresolved V gene, and the others are unexplained. The sample table holds some 110,000 clones, of which 90% were seen once. The ten largest make up about 0.8% of the sample. The sample consisted of CD4+ T cells from blood, taken 12 months after liver transplant. These receptors all stem from a human patient who received a liver transplant. The graft donor may be the source of some T cells after a transplant.

This chain joins TRBV7-9 and TRBJ1-2, with 8 bases lining up with TRBD1. CDR3 size: 15 residues. CDR1 is SEHNR and CDR2 is FQNEAQ in the germline V gene (reference sequence). Losses at the gene ends were 4 bases for V and 8 bases for J; bases not matched to a gene: 12. CDR3 residues: CASSSQGAEGRGYTF. The CDR3 region has the DNA TGTGCCAGCAGCTCGCAGGGGGCGGAGGGTCGCGGCTACACCTTC.

The genes are TRBV6-1 and TRBJ2-5; TRBD2 agrees at 12 bases. The J segment lost 7 bases and the V segment lost 5 bases, leaving 5 bases of the junction unmatched. Looked up from germline, CDR1 is MNHNS and CDR2 is SASEGT. The CDR3 spans 14 residues. The CDR3 loop reads CASSSSGRGGTQYF. The DNA of the CDR3 is TGTGCCAGCAGTTCTAGCGGGAGGGGGGGGACCCAGTACTTC.

V is TRBV11-3 and J is TRBJ1-2; 7 bases align to TRBD1. V shed 5 bases, J shed 4 bases, and the junction held 10 bases outside the gene matches. The CDR3 has 15 amino acids. Germline lookup yields CDR1 SGHNT and CDR2 YENEEA. Here the CDR3 reads CASSGGTAGPYGYTF. CDR3 coding DNA: TGTGCCAGCAGCGGCGGGACAGCGGGGCCCTATGGCTACACCTTC. Combining the CDR3 with reference TRBV11-3 and TRBJ1-2 gives the whole variable domain EAGVVQSPRYKIIEKKQPVAFWCNPISGHNTLYWYLQNLGQGPELLIRYENEEAVDDSQLPKDRFSAERLKGVDSTLKIQPAELGDSAVYLCASSGGTAGPYGYTFGSGTRLTVV.

The V gene is TRBV5-1, the J gene TRBJ2-3; TRBD2 matches 11 bases. Germline V lookup: CDR1 SGHRS, CDR2 YFSETQ. Trimming cost V 7 bases and J 0 bases; bases outside gene matches: 7. This CDR3 region has 16 residues. Here the CDR3 DNA reads TGCGCCAGCGGGAGAGGGACTAGCGGTAGCACAGATACGCAGTATTTT. Amino acid sequence: CASGRGTSGSTDTQYF. The full variable domain, rest sourced from reference TRBV5-1 and TRBJ2-3, is KAGVTQTPRYLIKTRGQQVTLSCSPISGHRSVSWYQQTPGQGLQFLFEYFSETQRNKGNFPGRFSGRQFSNSRSEMNVSTLELGDSALYLCASGRGTSGSTDTQYFGPGTRLTVL.

The CDR3 DNA reads as TGTGCCAGTAGTCCCGGGGTTAACTATGGCTACACCTTC. Amino acid sequence: CASSPGVNYGYTF. V usage is TRBV19 and J usage is TRBJ1-2; D remains unclear. The CDR3 runs 13 residues. The germline CDR1 and CDR2 sequences are LNHDA and SQIVND (reference sequence). V was clipped by 5 bases and J by 1 base, with 8 bases between them.

This clone has only one observation. The rearrangement links TRBV28 to TRBJ2-7; D may match TRBD1 or TRBD2 (6 bases each). Germline CDR1 MDHEN, CDR2 SYDVKM. The CDR3 extends over 14 amino acids. V lost 6 bases and J lost 3, with 15 bases in between. The DNA for the CDR3 is TGTGCCAGCAGGGGGGGCGCGCACCTCTACGAGCAGTACTTC. This translates into CASRGGAHLYEQYF.

The chain employs TRBV5-4 and TRBJ1-3; D call uncertain. The ends were cut back, 3 bases at V and 4 bases at J, with 11 bases in the middle. Germline CDR1 SGHNT, CDR2 YYREEE (reference sequence). This CDR3 has 14 amino acids. The CDR3 nucleotides read TGTGCCAGCAGCTCCTTTGGGGTCGGAAACACCATATATTTT. This translates into CASSSFGVGNTIYF.

The chain joins TRBV4-3 to TRBJ2-1; a weak D match, TRBD2 (7 bases). Germline V lookup: CDR1 LGHNA, CDR2 YSLEER. This CDR3 is built from 17 residues. The ends were cut back, 0 bases at V and 1 base at J, with 13 bases in the middle. The CDR3 sequence is CASSQEGAGVSYNEQFF. DNA of the CDR3: TGCGCCAGCAGCCAAGAGGGGGCGGGAGTTTCCTACAATGAGCAGTTCTTC.

The V gene is TRBV27, the J gene TRBJ2-2; weak D call: TRBD2 (6 bases). Germline V gene lookup returns CDR1 MNHEY and CDR2 SMNVEV (reference sequence). This CDR3 is built from 14 residues. V gave up 5 bases and J gave up 4 bases, with 11 bases separating them. Here the CDR3 DNA reads TGTGCCAGCAGTCTCCGGGGAGGCACCGGGGAGCTGTTTTTT. Protein: CASSLRGGTGELFF.

The chain employs TRBV5-1 and TRBJ1-1; perhaps TRBD1 as D (6 bases). This CDR3 has 16 amino acids. Germline V gene data show CDR1 as SGHRS and CDR2 as YFSETQ. V dropped 4 bases and J dropped 5 bases, with 21 bases sitting between them. CDR3 in DNA: TGCGCCAGCAGCCCGAGGGGGGCTGGGTACGAGACTGAAGCTTTCTTT. It codes for CASSPRGAGYETEAFF.

This sequence joins TRBV9 and TRBJ2-1; TRBD2 matches at 9 bases. J was trimmed by 2 bases and V by 3 bases; bases with no gene match: 0. The CDR3 totals 14 residues. The germline CDR1 and CDR2 sequences are SGDLS and YYNGEE. CDR3 coding DNA: TGTGCCAGCAGCGGCGGGAGGGCCTACAATGAGCAGTTCTTC. As protein: CASSGGRAYNEQFF.

A few counts support this clone. The chain links TRBV5-4 to TRBJ2-3; 9 bases map to TRBD2. Trimming removed 2 bases from V and 2 bases from J; junction bases left unmatched: 3. This CDR3 region has 15 residues. Germline values: CDR1 SGHNT, CDR2 YYREEE (reference sequence). CDR3 protein: CASSLGGRATDTQYF. CDR3 nucleotide sequence: TGTGCCAGCAGCTTAGGCGGGAGGGCCACAGATACGCAGTATTTT.

This chain uses TRBV6-5 with TRBJ1-3; D is unresolved. V dropped 4 bases and J dropped 0 bases, with 13 bases sitting between them. Germline V gene sequence: CDR1 MNHEY, CDR2 SVGAGI. There are 16 residues in the CDR3. The CDR3 protein is CASSSPGGRSGNTIYF. Written as DNA, the CDR3 is TGTGCCAGCAGTTCCCCGGGAGGGCGCTCTGGAAACACCATATATTTT.

This chain joins TRBV5-6 and TRBJ1-3; D remains unclear. The CDR3 runs 12 residues. Trimming took 1 base from V and 5 from J, leaving 4 bases between them. Per germline, CDR1 SGHDT and CDR2 YYEEEE. CDR3 amino acids: CASSLLRNTIYF. DNA of the CDR3: TGTGCCAGCAGCTTGTTAAGAAACACCATATATTTT.

The CDR3 sequence is CASSLGLAGGETQYF. CDR3 DNA sequence: TGCGCCAGCAGCTTGGGTCTAGCGGGAGGAGAGACCCAGTACTTC. The V and J genes are TRBV5-1 and TRBJ2-5; TRBD2 matches at 11 bases. Trimming took 0 bases from V and 4 from J; bases not matched to a gene: 2. CDR3 length equals 15 residues. Germline V gene sequence: CDR1 SGHRS, CDR2 YFSETQ.

V is TRBV2 and J is TRBJ1-5; tentative D call: TRBD1 (6 bases). V was clipped by 6 bases and J by 5 bases, with 17 bases between them. CDR1 is SNHLY, CDR2 FYNNEI, per germline. This CDR3 comprises 15 residues. CDR3 amino acids: CASRDTGSAYQPQHF. As DNA, the CDR3 is TGTGCCAGCAGGGATACAGGGTCTGCGTATCAGCCCCAGCATTTT.

The CDR3 is CASSPGTSATDTQYF. CDR3 nucleotide sequence: TGTGCCAGCAGCCCCGGGACTAGCGCAACAGATACGCAGTATTTT. The chain is built from TRBV11-1 and TRBJ2-3, with 10 nucleotides matching TRBD2. The V and J ends lost 5 bases and 3 bases, in that order; junction bases with no gene match: 5. The CDR3 runs 15 residues. Germline assignment: CDR1 SGHAT and CDR2 FQDESV (reference sequence).

The chain carries TRBV28 and TRBJ1-2; TRBD1 agrees at 8 bases. Trimming at V came to 6 bases and at J to 4 bases, leaving 4 bases not matched to a gene. Germline assignment: CDR1 MDHEN and CDR2 SYDVKM. The length of the CDR3 is 13 residues. CDR3 loop: CASRSGGPYGYTF. The CDR3, as DNA: TGTGCCAGCAGGTCAGGGGGCCCCTATGGCTACACCTTC.

V and J are TRBV18 and TRBJ2-1; 12 bases match TRBD2. The germline V gene has CDR1 KGHSH and CDR2 LQKENI. The CDR3 contains 18 residues. J gave up 2 bases and V 0 bases, and 5 bases lay outside the gene matches. The DNA of the CDR3 is TGTGCCAGCTCACCACCGTGGCTAGCGGGAGGGCCCTACAATGAGCAGTTCTTC. Its protein is CASSPPWLAGGPYNEQFF.

The chain has TRBV30 and TRBJ1-1; no clear D gene. V lost 4 bases, J lost 11 bases, and 5 bases lay in between. CDR1 is GTSNPN, CDR2 SVGIG, per germline (reference sequence). This CDR3 spans 8 amino acids. This CDR3 is CAWNRAFF. CDR3 nucleotides: TGTGCCTGGAATCGGGCTTTCTTT.

This sequence joins TRBV5-1 and TRBJ2-1; perhaps TRBD1 as D (5 bases). CDR3 size: 14 residues. The V gene's germline CDR1 is SGHRS and CDR2 YFSETQ. The V end was cut by 4 bases, the J end by 5 bases, with 13 bases between. In nucleotides, the CDR3 is TGCGCCAGCAGCCCAGGGATCTGGGACAATGAGCAGTTCTTC. Its translation: CASSPGIWDNEQFF.

V usage is TRBV5-1 and J usage is TRBJ2-7; 11 positions agree with TRBD2. The CDR3 has 14 amino acids. V shed 5 bases, J shed 4 bases, and the junction held 5 bases outside the gene matches. The germline V gene has CDR1 SGHRS and CDR2 YFSETQ. CDR3: CASRLAGAVYEQYF. The CDR3 DNA sequence: TGCGCCAGCAGACTAGCGGGAGCTGTTTACGAGCAGTACTTC.

The rearrangement links TRBV7-2 to TRBJ2-3; D is perhaps TRBD1 or TRBD2 (5 bases each). Trimming stripped 5 bases from V and 0 bases from J, with 15 bases between. The CDR3 has 16 residues. CDR1 is SGHTA and CDR2 is FQGNSA in the germline V gene. The CDR3 coding sequence is TGTGCCAGCAGCCGAGGGACCGTATTTAGCACAGATACGCAGTATTTT. Its protein is CASSRGTVFSTDTQYF. The variable domain in full, completed from reference TRBV7-2 and TRBJ2-3, reads GAGVSQSPSNKVTEKGKDVELRCDPISGHTALYWYRQSLGQGLEFLIYFQGNSAPDKSGLPSDRFSAERTGGSVSTLTIQRTQQEDSAVYLCASSRGTVFSTDTQYFGPGTRLTVL.

The chain has TRBV29-1 and TRBJ2-3, with D perhaps TRBD2 (6 bases). V was trimmed by 4 bases and J by 3 bases, leaving 8 bases between them. Germline V gives CDR1 SQVTM, CDR2 ANQGSEA. The CDR3 is made up of 12 amino acids. The CDR3 DNA follows: TGCAGCGTTGTGGGGGGAACAGATACGCAGTATTTT. Its protein is CSVVGGTDTQYF.

A remark on this clone: The sample carries other DNA sequences with the same CDR3. This chain joins TRBV2 and TRBJ2-3; maybe TRBD1 (6 bases). CDR3 size: 14 residues. V dropped 4 bases and J dropped 1 base, with 9 bases sitting between them. Germline V CDR1 and CDR2: SNHLY, FYNNEI. The CDR3 DNA is TGTGCCAGCAGTGGGCCAGGGGGCACAGATACGCAGTATTTT. Translating gives CASSGPGGTDTQYF.

The chain employs TRBV9 and TRBJ2-3, with D possibly being TRBD2 (6 bases). From germline, CDR1 is SGDLS and CDR2 YYNGEE. V lost 0 bases and J lost 14, with 16 bases in between. The CDR3 totals 13 residues. In DNA, the CDR3 is TGTGCCAGCAGCGTAGATGAAGGGACTCCCGCGTATTTT. As protein: CASSVDEGTPAYF.

The chain couples TRBV15 to TRBJ2-1; D uncertain. With 0 bases removed from V and 0 bases from J, the gap between germline ends came to 6 bases. CDR3 length: 15 residues. CDR1 LNHNV and CDR2 YYDKDF come from the germline V gene (reference sequence). Written as DNA, the CDR3 is TGTGCCACCAGCAGAGATCCCCTCTCCTACAATGAGCAGTTCTTC. Its protein product is CATSRDPLSYNEQFF.

V gene TRBV5-1 combines with J gene TRBJ2-5, with D perhaps matching TRBD1 or TRBD2 (5 bases each). Trimming took 5 bases from V and 2 from J, leaving 13 bases between them. The length of the CDR3 is 14 residues. The germline gives CDR1 SGHRS, CDR2 YFSETQ. CDR3 loop: CASSPGGGQETQYF. The DNA for the CDR3 is TGCGCCAGCAGTCCGGGTGGGGGTCAAGAGACCCAGTACTTC.

This clone was observed a handful of times. The chain has TRBV10-3 and TRBJ1-5; 8 nucleotides align to TRBD1. Germline V gene lookup returns CDR1 ENHRY and CDR2 SYGVKD. V lost 10 bases, J lost 3 bases, and 8 bases stayed unmatched. The CDR3 has 14 amino acids. This CDR3 reads CASETGVNNQPQHF. CDR3 bases: TGTGCCAGCGAGACAGGGGTGAACAATCAGCCCCAGCATTTT.